The rows below give T cell receptor beta chains drawn from one sample of a study of blood T cell repertoires in COVID-19. Clones were sequenced by immunoSEQ multiplex PCR, and TCRdb holds only the in-frame ones, with some missing. The sample consists of tens of thousands of clones, more than 70% of them appearing once. Material: peripheral blood. These receptors were obtained from a man aged 55 to 69 with active COVID-19. The conserved cysteine and the conserved F or W are not part of the CDR3 here. Expanded clones get a size class; other rows say once, few or many, or leave the size out.

abundance	j_gene	v_gene	CDR3aa
-	TRBJ2-1	TRBV7-6	ASSPPTSGYNEQF
once	TRBJ2-3	TRBV19	ASSMTSGSVSDTQY
-	TRBJ1-4	TRBV9	ASSVPRGPTNEKLF
-	TRBJ2-1	TRBV24-1	ATSWDGRVYNEQF
-	TRBJ1-2	TRBV7-9	ASSSDRLRDGYT
-	TRBJ2-5	TRBV5-1	ASSLTPGQGKETQY
-	TRBJ1-6	TRBV11-2	ASSLVIRANSPLH
-	TRBJ1-1	TRBV7-8	ASSLARAGGKAF
once	TRBJ2-2	TRBV11-2	ASSHSKGARGELF
-	TRBJ2-7	TRBV28	ASSLWTGGYEQY
few	TRBJ1-5	TRBV6-2/TRBV6-3	ASSTLFDISNQPQH
-	TRBJ1-4	TRBV19	ASKGQGNEKLF
-	TRBJ2-5	TRBV2	ASRGGTSGQQTQY
few	TRBJ2-7	TRBV18	ASSPPSSYEQY
-	TRBJ2-7	TRBV6-2/TRBV6-3	ASSYSTQTGRSYEQY
-	TRBJ2-5	TRBV5-5	ASSDGRLDQETQY
-	TRBJ2-2	TRBV18	ASSPQGTNTGELF
-	TRBJ1-2	TRBV19	ASSIDWTARGYT
-	TRBJ2-6	TRBV21-1	ASSNSAGKLSGANVLT
-	TRBJ2-3	TRBV18	ASSAGTSGSRITDTQY
-	TRBJ1-5	TRBV6-1	ASSGGQGFSNQPQH
-	TRBJ2-2	TRBV9	ASSSYTGELF
-	TRBJ2-3	TRBV11-2	ASSLAGGTDTQY
-	TRBJ2-1	TRBV7-3	ASSLNVAGPKDNEQF
-	TRBJ2-5	TRBV27	ASSWDKKGEAQY
-	TRBJ2-7	TRBV19	ASSTGGEQY
-	TRBJ2-7	TRBV5-1	ASSFGWEGIYEQY
few	TRBJ1-5	TRBV11-2	ASSPQGTQPQH
-	TRBJ2-1	TRBV7-7	ASSPNSGSYNEQF
-	TRBJ1-6	TRBV7-2	ASSLVAQKNSPLH
-	TRBJ2-1	TRBV7-7	ASSSGTSGRAGYNEQF
-	TRBJ2-1	TRBV10-2	ASTTTSSYNEQF
-	TRBJ2-5	TRBV6-5	ASSRVQETQY
-	TRBJ1-6	TRBV2	ASSPGQRNNSPLH
-	TRBJ2-7	TRBV3-1/TRBV3-2	ASSQEEAYRDEQY
-	TRBJ2-1	TRBV30	AWSSTGTSLDEQF
-	TRBJ2-6	TRBV2	ASSGGGPSGANVLT
-	TRBJ2-2	TRBV4-1	ASSQVAGHTGELF
-	TRBJ2-1	TRBV3-1/TRBV3-2	ASSQMLAGGSEQF
-	TRBJ1-2	TRBV6-5	ASSQAARTGQGYT
-	TRBJ1-1	TRBV9	ASSVDFRTEAF
-	TRBJ2-1	TRBV29-1	SVEKLAGGYNEQF
-	TRBJ1-1	TRBV18	ASSSTTGEDQAF
-	TRBJ2-1	TRBV7-8	ASSLAGSGSREQF
-	TRBJ1-2	TRBV3-1/TRBV3-2	ASSQGDRAGGYT
-	TRBJ2-3	TRBV5-1	ASSGWTGNTDTQY
-	TRBJ1-1	TRBV9	ASSVGFQAGTEAF
-	TRBJ1-2	TRBV7-8	ASSFRTDSNYGYT